The 6 T cell receptor beta chains below come from one sample, sequenced in a study of blood T cells in healthy people across ages. It was with a sample-barcoded 5' primer and a J-beta primer mix that a second PCR of roughly 7 to 12 cycles was run. MiXCR, applied by TCRdb to the 5' RACE reads, yields one record per CDR3 protein. Of around 1.5 million distinct CDR3 sequences in the sample, approximately 59% are singletons; the top ten hold roughly 7%. The sequencing input was blood. These receptors originate from a man between 18 and 35 years old in good health.

The DNA of the CDR3 is TGTGCCACCAGTGATTTGCAGAACGAGCAGTACTTC. This codes for CATSDLQNEQYF. The V and J genes are TRBV24-1 and TRBJ2-5; D gene ambiguous. The end of the DNA fits TRBJ2-7 better, so the J call may be wrong. Per germline, CDR1 KGHDR and CDR2 SFDVKD. The CDR3 consists of 12 residues.

V is TRBV4-1 and J is TRBJ1-1; TRBD1 matches at 7 bases. J was trimmed by 7 bases and V by 1 base; bases with no gene match: 12. The germline CDR1 and CDR2 sequences are MGHRA and YSYEKL. The CDR3 runs to 16 residues. CDR3 residues: CASSQVAARGSDEAFF. The CDR3 nucleotides read TGCGCCAGCAGCCAAGTGGCGGCCAGGGGGTCCGATGAAGCTTTCTTT.

The genes are TRBV29-1 and TRBJ1-4; D ambiguous. The V and J ends lost 3 bases and 5 bases respectively, with 10 bases between them. Germline V gene data show CDR1 as SQVTM and CDR2 as ANQGSEA. This CDR3 has 13 amino acids. CDR3 nucleotides: TGCAGCGTTGAGGTTAGAGAGAATGAAAAACTGTTTTTT. It yields the protein CSVEVRENEKLFF.

This chain joins TRBV4-3 and TRBJ2-1; 7 nucleotides match TRBD1. In germline, CDR1 is LGHNA, CDR2 YSLEER. This CDR3 has 17 amino acids. The V gene end was trimmed by 0 bases and the J gene end by 7 bases; junction bases not matched to a gene: 12. For the CDR3, the DNA is TGCGCCAGCAGCCAAGAAGGAGACAGGGCACTTGGGAATGAGCAGTTCTTC. Its translation: CASSQEGDRALGNEQFF.

This clonotype was detected once. The chain recombines TRBV12-3 or TRBV12-4 with TRBJ2-5; tentative D call: TRBD1 (6 bases). The CDR3 has 15 residues. Trimming removed 6 bases from V and 1 base from J, with 15 bases in between. The CDR3 coding sequence is TGTGCCAGCAGCCTCTCAAGGACAGTCCAAGAGACCCAGTACTTC. Protein: CASSLSRTVQETQYF.

On this clonotype itself: The junction and the germline gene differ at one end; a read error may be behind it. The chain links TRBV7-2 to TRBJ1-1; D gene ambiguous. The germline V gene has CDR1 SGHTA and CDR2 FQGNSA. The CDR3 has 14 amino acids. CDR3 bases: TGTGCCTGCAGCTTAGTACAGAGGAACACTGAAGCTTTCTTT. Protein sequence: CACSLVQRNTEAFF.